This T cell receptor beta chain was sequenced during a study of blood T cell repertoires in COVID-19. CDR3 length: 17 amino acids. The ends were cut back, 7 bases at V and 0 bases at J, with 18 bases in the middle. CDR1 and CDR2 from the germline V gene are MNHEY and SMNVEV (reference sequence). Generated by immunoSEQ multiplex PCR, the TCRdb table keeps only in-frame clones and is missing some. The repertoire holds 250,000 to 350,000 clones, around 85% seen once, with 0.87% in the top ten. The sequence came from a human donor with COVID-19, enrolled during active disease. The donor label of this sample is uncertain. Sequenced sample: peripheral blood. This chain connects TRBV27 to TRBJ2-2, with D hard to call. CDR3 in DNA: TGTGCCAGCACTCTACCTGCGTTAGAATCGAACACCGGGGAGCTGTTTTTT. Protein: CASTLPALESNTGELFF.